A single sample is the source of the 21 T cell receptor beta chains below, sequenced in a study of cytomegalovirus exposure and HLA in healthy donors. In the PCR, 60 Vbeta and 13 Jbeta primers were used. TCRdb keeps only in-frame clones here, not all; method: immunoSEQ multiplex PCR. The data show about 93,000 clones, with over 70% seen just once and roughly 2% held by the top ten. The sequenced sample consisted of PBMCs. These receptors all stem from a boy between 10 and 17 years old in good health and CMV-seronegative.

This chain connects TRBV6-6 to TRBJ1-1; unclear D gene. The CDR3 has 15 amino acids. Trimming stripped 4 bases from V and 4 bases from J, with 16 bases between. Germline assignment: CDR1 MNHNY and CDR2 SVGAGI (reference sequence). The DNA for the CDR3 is TGTGCCAGCAGTTCCGACGGGGTCGGTTCCACTGAAGCTTTCTTT. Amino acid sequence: CASSSDGVGSTEAFF.

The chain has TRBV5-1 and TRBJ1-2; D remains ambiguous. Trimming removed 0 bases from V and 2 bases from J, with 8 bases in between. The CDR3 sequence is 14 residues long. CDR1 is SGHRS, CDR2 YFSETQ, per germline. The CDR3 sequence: CASSLVTRNYGYTF. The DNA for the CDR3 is TGCGCCAGCAGCTTGGTGACCAGGAACTATGGCTACACCTTC.

This CDR3 is CASTLAGGLHEQFF. CDR3 in DNA: TGTGCCAGCACCCTAGCGGGAGGGTTACATGAGCAGTTCTTC. The chain couples TRBV7-2 to TRBJ2-1; 12 nucleotides line up with TRBD2. The J segment lost 8 bases and the V segment lost 7 bases, leaving 6 bases of the junction unmatched. Per germline, CDR1 SGHTA and CDR2 FQGNSA. The CDR3 extends over 14 amino acids.

The DNA of the CDR3 is TGTGCCAGCAGTCCCGACAGGGAACGGGAAAAACTGTTTTTT. It is translated as CASSPDREREKLFF. The chain has TRBV28 and TRBJ1-4; TRBD1 aligns across 7 bases. V gave up 5 bases and J gave up 8 bases; unmatched junction bases: 8. This CDR3 contains 14 residues. The V gene's germline CDR1 is MDHEN and CDR2 SYDVKM.

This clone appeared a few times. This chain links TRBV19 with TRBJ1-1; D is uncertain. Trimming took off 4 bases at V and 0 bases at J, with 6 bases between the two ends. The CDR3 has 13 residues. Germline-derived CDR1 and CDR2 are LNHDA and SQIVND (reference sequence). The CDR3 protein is CASSNGLNTEAFF. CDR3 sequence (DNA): TGTGCCAGTAGTAACGGGTTGAACACTGAAGCTTTCTTT.

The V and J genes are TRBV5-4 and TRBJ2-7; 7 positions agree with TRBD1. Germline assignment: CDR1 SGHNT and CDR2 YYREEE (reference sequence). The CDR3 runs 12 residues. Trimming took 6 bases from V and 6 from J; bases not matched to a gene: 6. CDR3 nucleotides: TGTGCCAGCATTGGTAACAGGGGCGAGCAGTACTTC. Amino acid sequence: CASIGNRGEQYF.

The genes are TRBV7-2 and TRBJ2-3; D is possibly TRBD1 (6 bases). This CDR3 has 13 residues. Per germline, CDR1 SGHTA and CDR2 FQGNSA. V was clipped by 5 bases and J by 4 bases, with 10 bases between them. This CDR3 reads CASSPQGSDTQYF. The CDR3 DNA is TGTGCCAGCAGCCCACAGGGTTCAGATACGCAGTATTTT.

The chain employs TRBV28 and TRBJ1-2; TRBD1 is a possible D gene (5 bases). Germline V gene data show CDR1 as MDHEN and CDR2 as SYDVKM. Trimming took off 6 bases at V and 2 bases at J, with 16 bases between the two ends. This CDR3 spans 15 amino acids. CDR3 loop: CASSNVGGDNYGYTF. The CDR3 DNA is TGTGCCAGCAGCAACGTGGGGGGTGACAACTATGGCTACACCTTC.

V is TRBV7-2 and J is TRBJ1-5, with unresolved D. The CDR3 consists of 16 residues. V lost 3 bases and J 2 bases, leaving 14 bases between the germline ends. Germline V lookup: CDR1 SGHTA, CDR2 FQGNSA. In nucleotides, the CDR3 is TGTGCCAGCAGCTTTGTCGATTTGGCAGGCAATCAGCCCCAGCATTTT. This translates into CASSFVDLAGNQPQHF.

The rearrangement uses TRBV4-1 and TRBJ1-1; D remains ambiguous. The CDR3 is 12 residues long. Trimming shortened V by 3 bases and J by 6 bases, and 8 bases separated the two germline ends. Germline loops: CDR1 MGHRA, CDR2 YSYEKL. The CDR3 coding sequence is TGCGCCAGCAGCCATAAACCGGCTGAAGCTTTCTTT. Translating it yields CASSHKPAEAFF.

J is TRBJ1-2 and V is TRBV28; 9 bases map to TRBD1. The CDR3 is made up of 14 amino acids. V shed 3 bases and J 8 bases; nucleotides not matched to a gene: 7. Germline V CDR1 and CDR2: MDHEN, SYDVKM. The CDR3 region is CASSFPGQGRGYTF. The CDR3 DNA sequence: TGTGCCAGCAGTTTCCCCGGACAGGGGAGAGGCTACACCTTC.

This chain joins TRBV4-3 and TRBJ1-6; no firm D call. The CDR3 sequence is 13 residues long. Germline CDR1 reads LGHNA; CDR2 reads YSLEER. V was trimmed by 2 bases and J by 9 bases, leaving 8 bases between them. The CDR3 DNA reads TGCGCCAGCAGCCAACCGGGTGCTTCACCCCTCCACTTT. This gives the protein CASSQPGASPLHF.

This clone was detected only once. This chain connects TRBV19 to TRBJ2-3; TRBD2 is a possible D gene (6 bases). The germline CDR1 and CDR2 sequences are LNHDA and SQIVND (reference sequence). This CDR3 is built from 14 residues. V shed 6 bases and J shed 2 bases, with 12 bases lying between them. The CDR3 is CASSYGSLTDTQYF. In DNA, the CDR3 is TGTGCCAGTAGCTACGGGAGCCTCACAGATACGCAGTATTTT.

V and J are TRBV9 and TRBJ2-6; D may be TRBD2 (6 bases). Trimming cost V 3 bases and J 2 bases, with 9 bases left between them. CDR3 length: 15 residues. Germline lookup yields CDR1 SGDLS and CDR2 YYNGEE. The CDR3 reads CASSARETGANVLTF. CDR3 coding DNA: TGTGCCAGCAGCGCCCGGGAGACTGGGGCCAACGTCCTGACTTTC.

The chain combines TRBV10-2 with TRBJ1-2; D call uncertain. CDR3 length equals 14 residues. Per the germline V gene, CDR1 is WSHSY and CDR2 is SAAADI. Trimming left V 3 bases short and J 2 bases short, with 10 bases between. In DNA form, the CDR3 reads TGCGCCAGCAGTGAACCGGGGTTAAACTATGGCTACACCTTC. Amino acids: CASSEPGLNYGYTF.

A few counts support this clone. The CDR3 DNA follows: TGTGCCAGCAGACTAGGGATTAATGAAAAACTGTTTTTT. Translated, it gives CASRLGINEKLFF. The genes are TRBV6-4 and TRBJ1-4; D is uncertain. This CDR3 is built from 13 residues. V dropped 6 bases and J dropped 4 bases, with 9 bases sitting between them. Germline V gene sequence: CDR1 MRHNA, CDR2 SNTAGT.

CDR3 bases: TGTGCCTGGAGTGTAGGCAGGGGGGACACCATATATTTT. It translates to CAWSVGRGDTIYF. The J gene is TRBJ1-3, the V gene TRBV30, with 7 bases aligning to TRBD1. Germline CDR1 GTSNPN, CDR2 SVGIG (reference sequence). The length of the CDR3 is 13 residues. V trimming: 0 bases; J trimming: 8 bases; junction bases outside the gene matches: 4.

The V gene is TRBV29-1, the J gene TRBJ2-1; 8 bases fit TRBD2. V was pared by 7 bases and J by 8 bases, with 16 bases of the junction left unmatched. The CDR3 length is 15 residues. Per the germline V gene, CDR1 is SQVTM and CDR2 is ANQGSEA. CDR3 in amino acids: CSAPARGGNDDEQFF. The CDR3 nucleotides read TGCAGCGCACCCGCTCGGGGGGGGAACGACGATGAGCAGTTCTTC.

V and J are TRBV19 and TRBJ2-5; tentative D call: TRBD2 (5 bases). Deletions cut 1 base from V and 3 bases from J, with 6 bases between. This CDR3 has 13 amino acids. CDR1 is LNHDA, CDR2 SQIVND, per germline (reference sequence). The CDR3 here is CASSIAREETQYF. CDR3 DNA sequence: TGTGCCAGTAGTATAGCGAGGGAAGAGACCCAGTACTTC. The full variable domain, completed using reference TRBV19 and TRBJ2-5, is DGGITQSPKYLFRKEGQNVTLSCEQNLNHDAMYWYRQDPGQGLRLIYYSQIVNDFQKGDIAEGYSVSREKKESFPLTVTSAQKNPTAFYLCASSIAREETQYFGPGTRLLVL.

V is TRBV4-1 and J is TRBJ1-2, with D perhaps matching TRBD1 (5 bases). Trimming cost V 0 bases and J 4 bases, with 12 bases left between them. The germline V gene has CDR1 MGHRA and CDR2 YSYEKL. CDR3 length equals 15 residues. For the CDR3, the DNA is TGCGCCAGCAGCCAAGAAGTGTTAGGGGCCTATGGCTACACCTTC. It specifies CASSQEVLGAYGYTF.

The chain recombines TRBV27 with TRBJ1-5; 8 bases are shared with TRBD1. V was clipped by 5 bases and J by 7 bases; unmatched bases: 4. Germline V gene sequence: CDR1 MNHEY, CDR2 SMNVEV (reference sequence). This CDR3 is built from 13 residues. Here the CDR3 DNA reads TGTGCCAGCAGTCCTCGACAGGGGCAGCCCCAGCATTTT. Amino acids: CASSPRQGQPQHF.